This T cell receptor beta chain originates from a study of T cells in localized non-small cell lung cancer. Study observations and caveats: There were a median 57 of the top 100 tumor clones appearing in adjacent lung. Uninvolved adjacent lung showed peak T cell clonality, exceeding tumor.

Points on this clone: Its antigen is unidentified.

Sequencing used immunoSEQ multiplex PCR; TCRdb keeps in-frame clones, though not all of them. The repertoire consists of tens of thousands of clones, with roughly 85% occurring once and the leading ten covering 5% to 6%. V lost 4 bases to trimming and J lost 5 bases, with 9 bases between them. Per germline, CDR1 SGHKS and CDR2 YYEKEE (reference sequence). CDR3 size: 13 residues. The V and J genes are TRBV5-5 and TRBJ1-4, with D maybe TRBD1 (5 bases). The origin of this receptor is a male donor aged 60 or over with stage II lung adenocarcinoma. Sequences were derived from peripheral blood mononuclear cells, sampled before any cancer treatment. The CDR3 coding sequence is TGTGCCAGCAGCCCGGACACGAATGAAAAACTGTTTTTT. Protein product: CASSPDTNEKLFF.